The 14 T cell receptor beta chains in this list originate from one sample, sequenced in a study of blood T cells in healthy people across ages. Through a sample-barcoded 5' primer and a J-beta primer mix, a second PCR was run for roughly 6 to 11 cycles. Each CDR3 protein is one row after TCRdb ran MiXCR on the 5' RACE reads. The sample holds around 800,000 distinct CDR3 sequences, more than 25% seen once. The same data also went into a second study, on T cells of mothers and their children.

The sequenced sample consisted of blood. These receptors were obtained from a boy aged 10-17 years in good health.

This clonotype was recorded at least ten times. V is TRBV7-9 and J is TRBJ2-7, with 10 bases lining up with TRBD1. The germline CDR1 and CDR2 sequences are SEHNR and FQNEAQ (reference sequence). V gave up 5 bases and J gave up 0 bases; unmatched junction bases: 4. The length of the CDR3 is 15 residues. Written as DNA, the CDR3 is TGTGCCAGCAGCCCGGGACAGGGGATCTCCTACGAGCAGTACTTC. This codes for CASSPGQGISYEQYF.

This clonotype was observed a few times. The chain uses TRBV20-1 and TRBJ2-5, with D possibly being TRBD1 or TRBD2 (5 bases each). The germline V gene encodes CDR1 DFQATT and CDR2 SNEGSKA (reference sequence). V shed 3 bases and J shed 7 bases, with 21 bases lying between them. This CDR3 contains 15 residues. As DNA, the CDR3 is TGCAGTGCTAGTTCTCTGGGGACCGCGGAAGGGACCCAGTACTTC. It yields the protein CSASSLGTAEGTQYF.

The rearrangement links TRBV5-1 to TRBJ2-5; 7 nucleotides match TRBD2. With V trimmed by 1 base and J by 3 bases, 3 bases remained unmatched. Germline lookup yields CDR1 SGHRS and CDR2 YFSETQ. The CDR3 loop spans 14 amino acids. CDR3 nucleotides: TGCGCCAGCAGCTTGATGGGGGGGGAAGAGACCCAGTACTTC. Protein: CASSLMGGEETQYF.

This clonotype was seen a handful of times. The chain carries TRBV25-1 and TRBJ2-7; TRBD2 agrees at 8 bases. CDR3 length: 15 residues. The germline V gene has CDR1 MGHDK and CDR2 SYGVNS. J lost 5 bases, V lost 0 bases, and 6 bases had no gene match. CDR3 DNA: TGTGCCAGCAGTGAATACGGTAGCGGGGACGACGAGCAGTACTTC. Encoded protein: CASSEYGSGDDEQYF.

This chain links TRBV15 with TRBJ2-5; D gene ambiguous. The J call is in doubt because the DNA end fits TRBJ2-1 better. CDR1 and CDR2 from the germline V gene are LNHNV and YYDKDF (reference sequence). The CDR3 covers 12 residues. CDR3 region: CATSRMGNEQFF. CDR3 in DNA: TGTGCCACCAGCAGAATGGGCAATGAGCAGTTCTTC.

This clonotype was seen more than once but under ten times. The chain employs TRBV12-3 or TRBV12-4 and TRBJ1-4; TRBD1 matches at 8 bases. J gave up 0 bases and V 6 bases, and 9 bases lay outside the gene matches. The CDR3 extends over 17 amino acids. Here the CDR3 reads CASSQGYRGATNEKLFF. The DNA of the CDR3 is TGTGCCAGCAGCCAAGGCTACAGGGGGGCAACTAATGAAAAACTGTTTTTT.

This clonotype was counted only a few times. The V and J genes are TRBV7-3 and TRBJ1-6; tentatively, D is TRBD1 (6 bases). The V gene lost 5 bases and the J gene lost 9 bases, with 20 bases spanning the gap. The CDR3 spans 16 residues. Germline V lookup: CDR1 SGHTA, CDR2 FQGTGA. The DNA for the CDR3 is TGTGCCAGCAGCCTGGGGGCCGCGGGCGGATTTTCACCCCTCCACTTT. Protein product: CASSLGAAGGFSPLHF. Filled out from reference TRBV7-3 and TRBJ1-6, the complete variable domain reads GAGVSQTPSNKVTEKGKYVELRCDPISGHTALYWYRQSLGQGPEFLIYFQGTGAADDSGLPNDRFFAVRPEGSVSTLKIQRTERGDSAVYLCASSLGAAGGFSPLHFGNGTRLTVT.

V gene TRBV11-3 combines with J gene TRBJ2-3; 13 nucleotides align to TRBD2. The trim removed 5 bases at V and 5 bases at J, leaving 13 bases unmatched. The CDR3 contains 18 residues. Per germline, CDR1 SGHNT and CDR2 YENEEA. This CDR3 is CASSPRPGLAGVGDTQYF. The DNA for the CDR3 is TGTGCCAGCAGCCCTCGGCCCGGACTAGCGGGAGTAGGAGATACGCAGTATTTT.

V gene TRBV11-2 combines with J gene TRBJ2-3; D possibly matches TRBD1 or TRBD2 (6 bases each). The V end was cut by 4 bases, the J end by 1 base, with 15 bases between. Germline V gene lookup returns CDR1 SGHAT and CDR2 FQNNGV. This CDR3 comprises 16 residues. The CDR3 region has the DNA TGTGCCAGCAGCTCACTACGGGGGCCACGCACAGATACGCAGTATTTT. Translating it yields CASSSLRGPRTDTQYF.

V is TRBV4-1 and J is TRBJ2-6; 7 bases fit TRBD1. This CDR3 spans 17 amino acids. J was trimmed by 0 bases and V by 1 base; bases with no gene match: 3. The germline V gene has CDR1 MGHRA and CDR2 YSYEKL. The chain's CDR3 is CASSQGGQSSGANVLTF. The CDR3 nucleotides are TGCGCCAGCAGCCAAGGGGGACAGAGCTCTGGGGCCAACGTCCTGACTTTC.

V gene TRBV5-1 combines with J gene TRBJ1-2, with 7 bases fitting TRBD1. The J segment lost 8 bases and the V segment lost 5 bases, leaving 15 bases of the junction unmatched. The CDR3 has 15 amino acids. Germline values: CDR1 SGHRS, CDR2 YFSETQ. CDR3 sequence: CASRPTSGTAWGYTF. The CDR3 DNA follows: TGCGCCAGCAGGCCTACTTCCGGGACAGCCTGGGGCTACACCTTC. Full variable domain (outside the CDR3, taken from reference TRBV5-1 and TRBJ1-2): KAGVTQTPRYLIKTRGQQVTLSCSPISGHRSVSWYQQTPGQGLQFLFEYFSETQRNKGNFPGRFSGRQFSNSRSEMNVSTLELGDSALYLCASRPTSGTAWGYTFGSGTRLTVV.

The V and J genes are TRBV7-8 and TRBJ1-3; D is ambiguous. This CDR3 region has 14 residues. With 2 bases removed from V and 0 bases from J, the gap between germline ends came to 5 bases. The germline V gene encodes CDR1 SGHVS and CDR2 FQNEAQ. CDR3 sequence (DNA): TGTGCCAGCAGCTTAAGAACCTCTGGAAACACCATATATTTT. The encoded protein is CASSLRTSGNTIYF. The full variable domain, with the rest looked up from reference TRBV7-8 and TRBJ1-3, is GAGVSQSPRYKVAKRGQDVALRCDPISGHVSLFWYQQALGQGPEFLTYFQNEAQLDKSGLPSDRFFAERPEGSVSTLKIQRTQQEDSAVYLCASSLRTSGNTIYFGEGSWLTVV.

This clonotype was recorded a few times. V usage is TRBV18 and J usage is TRBJ2-7; 7 positions match TRBD2. Germline CDR1 and CDR2: KGHSH and LQKENI. The CDR3 contains 18 residues. Trimming took 6 bases from V and 7 from J; bases not matched to a gene: 24. The CDR3 loop is CASSPQGMGSGASGEQYF. The CDR3 bases are TGTGCCAGCTCCCCGCAAGGAATGGGCAGCGGGGCCTCTGGGGAGCAGTACTTC.

V gene TRBV12-3 or TRBV12-4 combines with J gene TRBJ1-1; D might be TRBD1 (5 bases). The CDR3 has 16 amino acids. The ends were cut back, 2 bases at V and 5 bases at J, with 18 bases in the middle. The CDR3 reads CASSLSVGGRSTEAFF. CDR3 coding DNA: TGTGCCAGCAGTTTATCAGTCGGGGGTCGATCAACTGAAGCTTTCTTT.